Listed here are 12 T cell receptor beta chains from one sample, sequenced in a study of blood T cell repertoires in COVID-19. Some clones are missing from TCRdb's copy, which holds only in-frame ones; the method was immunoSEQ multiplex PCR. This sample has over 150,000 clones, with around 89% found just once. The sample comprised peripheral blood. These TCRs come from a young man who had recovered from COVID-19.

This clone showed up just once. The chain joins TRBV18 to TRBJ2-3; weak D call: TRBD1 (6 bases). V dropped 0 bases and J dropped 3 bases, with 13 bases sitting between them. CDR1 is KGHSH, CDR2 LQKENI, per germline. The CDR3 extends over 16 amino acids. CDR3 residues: CASSPPQGARTDTQYF. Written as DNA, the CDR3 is TGTGCCAGCTCACCACCACAGGGCGCTAGGACAGATACGCAGTATTTT.

This CDR3 is CASSSFFGTSVEQYF. The CDR3 bases are TGTGCCAGCAGCTCATTTTTCGGGACTAGCGTTGAGCAGTACTTC. This chain joins TRBV5-4 and TRBJ2-7, with TRBD2 identical over 10 bases. This CDR3 has 15 residues. With V trimmed by 3 bases and J by 7 bases, 10 bases remained unmatched. Germline V gene sequence: CDR1 SGHNT, CDR2 YYREEE (reference sequence).

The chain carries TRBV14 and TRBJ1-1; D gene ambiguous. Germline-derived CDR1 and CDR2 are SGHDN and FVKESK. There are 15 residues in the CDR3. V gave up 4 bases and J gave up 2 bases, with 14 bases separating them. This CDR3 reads CASSRAGLANTEAFF. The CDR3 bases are TGTGCCAGCAGCCGGGCAGGACTCGCTAACACTGAAGCTTTCTTT.

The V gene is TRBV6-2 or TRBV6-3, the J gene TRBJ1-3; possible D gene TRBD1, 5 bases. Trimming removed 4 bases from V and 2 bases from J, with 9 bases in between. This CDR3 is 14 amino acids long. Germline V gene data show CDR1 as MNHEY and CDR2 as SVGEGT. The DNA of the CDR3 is TGTGCCAGCAGTTCCAGGGCCACTGGAAACACCATATATTTT. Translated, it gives CASSSRATGNTIYF.

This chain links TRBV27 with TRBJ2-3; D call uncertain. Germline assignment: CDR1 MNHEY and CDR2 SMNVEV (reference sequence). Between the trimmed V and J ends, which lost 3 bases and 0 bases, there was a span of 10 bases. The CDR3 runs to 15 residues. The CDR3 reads CASSFYPPSTDTQYF. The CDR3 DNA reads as TGTGCCAGCAGTTTCTATCCCCCTAGCACAGATACGCAGTATTTT.

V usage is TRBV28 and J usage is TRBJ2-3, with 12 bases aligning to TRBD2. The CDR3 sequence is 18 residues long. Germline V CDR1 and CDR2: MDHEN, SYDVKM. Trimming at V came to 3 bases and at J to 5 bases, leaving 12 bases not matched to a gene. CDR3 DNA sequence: TGTGCCAGCAGTTTCAAATCCCGGACTAGCGGGATGGAAGATACGCAGTATTTT. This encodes CASSFKSRTSGMEDTQYF.

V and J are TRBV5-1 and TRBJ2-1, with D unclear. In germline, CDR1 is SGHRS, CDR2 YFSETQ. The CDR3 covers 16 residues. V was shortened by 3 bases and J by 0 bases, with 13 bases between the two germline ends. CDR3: CASSSIGSGSYNEQFF. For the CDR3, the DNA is TGCGCCAGCAGCTCCATCGGTTCGGGCTCCTACAATGAGCAGTTCTTC.

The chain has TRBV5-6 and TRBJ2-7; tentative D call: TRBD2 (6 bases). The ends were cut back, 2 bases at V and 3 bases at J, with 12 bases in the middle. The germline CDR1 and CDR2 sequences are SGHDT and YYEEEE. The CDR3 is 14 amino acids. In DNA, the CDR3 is TGTGCCAGCAGCTTTACCGGGAGTAACTACGAGCAGTACTTC. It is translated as CASSFTGSNYEQYF.

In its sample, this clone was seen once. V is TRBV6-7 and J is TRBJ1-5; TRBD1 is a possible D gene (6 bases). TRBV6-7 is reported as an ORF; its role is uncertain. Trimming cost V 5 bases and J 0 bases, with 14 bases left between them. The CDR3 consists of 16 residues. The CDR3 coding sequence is TGTGCCAGCAGTCTTGACAGGTCCTATAGCAATCAGCCCCAGCATTTT. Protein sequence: CASSLDRSYSNQPQHF.

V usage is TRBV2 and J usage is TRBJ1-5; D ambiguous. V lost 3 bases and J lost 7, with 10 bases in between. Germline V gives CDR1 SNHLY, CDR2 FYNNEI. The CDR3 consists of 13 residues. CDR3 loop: CASSEGPKQPQHF. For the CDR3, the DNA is TGTGCCAGCAGTGAGGGCCCGAAGCAGCCCCAGCATTTT.

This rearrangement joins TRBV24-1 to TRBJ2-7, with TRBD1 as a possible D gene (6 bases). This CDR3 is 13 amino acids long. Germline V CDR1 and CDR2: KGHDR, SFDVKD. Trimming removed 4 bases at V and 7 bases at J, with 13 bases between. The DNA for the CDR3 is TGTGCCACCAGTGAGAGAACAGGGTCTGAGCAGTACTTC. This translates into CATSERTGSEQYF.

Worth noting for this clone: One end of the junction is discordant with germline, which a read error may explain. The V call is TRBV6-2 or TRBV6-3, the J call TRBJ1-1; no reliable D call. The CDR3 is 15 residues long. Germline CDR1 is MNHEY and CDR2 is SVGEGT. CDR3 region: CASSYGETLNAEAFF. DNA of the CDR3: TGTGCCAGCAGTTACGGGGAGACCCTGAACGCTGAAGCTTTCTTT.